This record covers a single T cell receptor beta chain. This entry belongs to a study of blood T cell repertoires in COVID-19. On the study more broadly: Researchers got acute and convalescent COVID-19 samples from the United States, Italy and Spain. Sample material is recorded as cDNA or gDNA derived from T cells, B-cell-depleted T cells, or PBMCs.

The germline gives CDR1 SGHTA, CDR2 FQGTGA. The V end lost 6 bases, the J end lost 5 bases, and 12 bases lay between the germline ends. CDR3 size: 13 residues. Per the original methods: From reference gene primer amplification, estimates of nucleated cell counts were derived. Assay: immunoSEQ multiplex PCR; the TCRdb copy retains only in-frame clones and omits some. V and J calls and clone size follow that table, whereas D and trimming were derived from the DNA. Of 100,000 to 150,000 clones in the sample, over 60% were seen once. The receptor comes from a man in his forties with active or convalescent COVID-19. The sample was peripheral blood. The genes are TRBV7-3 and TRBJ2-3; a weak D match, TRBD1 (5 bases). This CDR3 is CASRGPKGDTQYF. DNA of the CDR3: TGTGCCAGCAGGGGGCCCAAAGGAGATACGCAGTATTTT.